The clone carrying this T cell receptor beta chain came up many times. The data are from a study of T cells in Graves' hyperthyroidism and ophthalmopathy. From germline, CDR1 is SNHLY and CDR2 FYNNEI. This CDR3 contains 14 residues. With 3 bases removed from V and 2 bases from J, the gap between germline ends came to 11 bases. Enrolled ophthalmopathy patients presented with a Clinical Activity Score of at least 3, a NOSPECS grade of at least 4, and disease duration under 3 months. TCR beta CDR3 regions were amplified from RNA transcripts. The HTBI primer set served for first-round RT-PCR of the TCR CDR3. TCRdb called the multiplex PCR reads again in MiXCR, with one record for every CDR3 protein. The sample consists of some 490,000 distinct CDR3 sequences, under 25% of them appearing once.

This TCR was sampled from a woman in her sixties or seventies with Graves' ophthalmopathy. J is TRBJ2-7 and V is TRBV2; possible D gene TRBD2, 5 bases. Material: blood. The CDR3 bases are TGTGCCAGCAGTGATAGCGAGGTAACCTACGAGCAGTACTTC. Translation gives CASSDSEVTYEQYF.